This TCR beta chain was obtained from a study of PD-1 blockade in classical Hodgkin lymphoma (dated by TCRdb to 2018 to 2020). With regard to the full study: Nivolumab dosing was 3 mg/kg intravenously every 2 weeks, continuing until either disease progression or unacceptable toxicity. A peripheral blood immune signature of response to PD-1 blockade in classical Hodgkin lymphoma was defined using TCR beta sequencing and CyTOF.

Study-level results and caveats: The study was limited to a single clinical trial cohort, and causes of repertoire differences, possibly disease activity or prior therapy, remained undefined. Lower diversity was observed in patients in whom nivolumab was started less than 1 year after ASCT, and these patients were excluded from later analyses so that confounding by immune reconstitution would be avoided. A significant rise by C4D1 was seen in CD4+ but not CD8+ TCR diversity (p=0.0027 vs p=0.16), with the rise being most apparent in complete responders (p=0.02). Trial patients with a complete response had baseline diversity similar to that of newly diagnosed patients, while partial responders and progressors had significantly lower diversity. Baseline TCR diversity was reported to be lower in newly diagnosed patients than in healthy donors and to be lower still in relapsed/refractory patients.

The intended sense of this specimen's time point label: cycle 4 day 1 (C4D1), after more than five weeks of nivolumab. Every trial patient had relapsed following autologous stem cell transplantation, and prior brentuximab vedotin exposure was what differed among cohorts A, B and C. The trial cohort comprised fewer than 65 patients with relapsed/refractory classical Hodgkin lymphoma whose best overall responses were complete response, partial response or progressive disease. Trial patients were treated with single-agent nivolumab in the multi-cohort phase II CheckMate 205 trial. An independent review committee assessed best overall response by applying the 2007 International Working Group response criteria. PBMCs from the trial were collected at three points: immediately before nivolumab initiation (C1D1), and during therapy at cycle 2 day 1 and cycle 4 day 1. After peripheral blood was drawn into 8 mL Vacutainer Cell Preparation Tubes, PBMCs were isolated by centrifugation and then cryopreserved.

A word on this clone: What this receptor recognizes is not known. Base qualities are not at hand, and no much larger clone is one base apart.

The V end loses 3 bases and the J end loses 11 bases, and a stretch of 18 bases separates them. CDR1 and CDR2 are drawn from the germline V gene: SGHDT, YYEEEE. Including the terminal cysteine and phenylalanine, the CDR3 comprises 14 residues. Only the CDR3 portion is preserved as DNA: 42 bases, with reading frame beginning at the first base. The Qiagen DNeasy kit was used to extract genomic DNA from unsorted PBMCs and from the negatively selected CD4+ and CD8+ fractions. TCR beta CDR3 regions were amplified by immunoSEQ multiplex PCR using primers annealing to V and J segments. A synthetic immune receptor repertoire was used to minimize amplification bias, and remaining bias was computationally removed after sequencing. The paper's data handling went like this. Custom Python scripts were used to quantify repertoire diversity as the Shannon entropy index. Unsorted, CD4+ and CD8+ repertoires were analyzed separately, except for combined analyses in which CD4+ and CD8+ sequences were merged in silico. Clonal expansion was defined as at least a 2-fold frequency increase after treatment relative to C1D1, with a pseudocount of 0.5 for undetected baseline clones. Clones with 0 or 1 copy at C1D1 were classified as singleton clones, and clones with 2 or more copies were classified as non-singleton clones. Clones expanded in unsorted samples were labelled as CD4+, CD8+ or unknown by matching protein sequences in sorted samples from the same patient. Wilcoxon tests on paired samples were used to test diversity changes from C1D1 to C4D1. Held by TCRdb, this immuneACCESS table contains in-frame sequences only and omits some clones. Under half of the omission traces to an unresolved V gene where checked; the cause of the rest is unknown. D and trimming come from the DNA, and the V and J calls and clone size come from that table. The sample yields tens of thousands of clones; 90% were counted once. Under 3.5% of the sample is taken by the ten largest.

The TCR was taken from a human donor with classical Hodgkin lymphoma. Source: peripheral blood mononuclear cells (PBMCs), taken before the fourth cycle of nivolumab. The chain couples TRBV5-6 to TRBJ1-3, with a weak D call of TRBD1 (6 bases match). The DNA sequence is as follows: TGTGCCAGCAGCTCGACTACAGGGTTTGTCCCCATATATTTT. It codes for CASSSTTGFVPIYF. Here the CDR3 is joined to the reference TRBV5-6 and TRBJ1-3 genes, and the full variable domain is: DAGVTQSPTHLIKTRGQQVTLRCSPKSGHDTVSWYQQALGQGPQFIFQYYEEEERQRGNFPDRFSGHQFPNYSSELNVNALLLGDSALYLCASSSTTGFVPIYFGEGSWLTVV.